Below, 11 T cell receptor beta chains from the same sample are listed, as sequenced in a study of T cell responses to AZD1222 COVID-19 vaccine. Sequencing used immunoSEQ multiplex PCR; TCRdb keeps in-frame clones, though not all of them. The repertoire consists of 120,000 to 150,000 clones, with 88% occurring once and the leading ten covering more than 12%. Sample: peripheral blood, taken on day 0 of AZD1222 vaccination. These receptors came from an adult in good health.

The chain has TRBV30 and TRBJ2-7; no clear D gene. Germline CDR1 and CDR2: GTSNPN and SVGIG (reference sequence). The CDR3 consists of 13 residues. Trimming left V 4 bases short and J 6 bases short, with 16 bases between. The CDR3 is CAWTPVENSEQYF. CDR3 in DNA: TGTGCCTGGACCCCTGTGGAGAACAGCGAGCAGTACTTC.

The V call is TRBV21-1, the J call TRBJ2-2; no DNA check was done on the table's D call, TRBD1. TRBV21-1 is recorded as a pseudogene. This CDR3 is built from 21 residues. The CDR3 nucleotides read TGTGCCAGCAGCAAAGGCCCCTTTCCGGGACACCCCCAGACGGGGACCGGGGAGCTGTTTTTT. Translating gives CASSKGPFPGHPQTGTGELFF.

The CDR3, as DNA: TGCGCCAGCAGCTGGGACAGGGGAGAGACCCAGTACTTC. Translating it yields CASSWDRGETQYF. The V gene is TRBV5-1, the J gene TRBJ2-5, with TRBD1 matching over 10 bases. CDR1 is SGHRS and CDR2 is YFSETQ in the germline V gene. The V segment lost 3 bases and the J segment 4 bases; nucleotides outside the gene matches: 0. The CDR3 is 13 amino acids.

The CDR3 bases are TGTGCCAGCAGCTTAGCGGTTGAGGCTGAAGCTTTCTTT. Its translation: CASSLAVEAEAFF. This chain links TRBV7-2 with TRBJ1-1, with unresolved D. V was cut by 0 bases and J by 6 bases, with 8 bases left in between. The germline V gene has CDR1 SGHTA and CDR2 FQGNSA. This CDR3 comprises 13 residues. Based on the CDR3 plus reference TRBV7-2 and TRBJ1-1, the full variable domain is GAGVSQSPSNKVTEKGKDVELRCDPISGHTALYWYRQSLGQGLEFLIYFQGNSAPDKSGLPSDRFSAERTGGSVSTLTIQRTQQEDSAVYLCASSLAVEAEAFFGQGTRLTVV.

This clone has a single count. CDR3 nucleotides: TGCGCCAGCAGCTTACAGGCTATCTATGGCTACACCTTC. Amino acids: CASSLQAIYGYTF. The chain couples TRBV5-1 to TRBJ1-2; possibly TRBD1 for D (5 bases). Germline V gives CDR1 SGHRS, CDR2 YFSETQ. The V gene lost 2 bases and the J gene lost 4 bases, with 9 bases spanning the gap. This CDR3 has 13 residues.

The chain has TRBV9 and TRBJ2-1; TRBD2 might be the D (6 bases). Trimming cost V 0 bases and J 2 bases, with 9 bases left between them. The CDR3 runs 15 residues. Germline-derived CDR1 and CDR2 are SGDLS and YYNGEE. The CDR3 DNA reads TGTGCCAGCAGCGTAGCCGGGGGTCCCTACAATGAGCAGTTCTTC. Translation gives CASSVAGGPYNEQFF.

The V gene is TRBV5-6, the J gene TRBJ1-6, with TRBD1 matching 7 bases. The length of the CDR3 is 15 residues. Trimming took 0 bases from V and 9 from J; bases not matched to a gene: 6. Germline V gene data show CDR1 as SGHDT and CDR2 as YYEEEE. This CDR3 is CASSLGQGRGSPLHF. CDR3 DNA sequence: TGTGCCAGCAGCTTGGGACAGGGTCGGGGTTCACCCCTCCACTTT.

The rearrangement links TRBV12-3 or TRBV12-4 to TRBJ1-6, with D tentatively TRBD1 (6 bases). CDR3 length equals 13 residues. Trimming removed 5 bases from V and 14 bases from J, with 16 bases in between. The CDR3 loop is CASSRQELRSLHF. The CDR3 nucleotides are TGTGCCAGCAGTCGACAGGAACTAAGGTCCCTCCACTTT.

The chain combines TRBV27 with TRBJ1-2; D is uncertain. Looked up from germline, CDR1 is MNHEY and CDR2 is SMNVEV (reference sequence). The CDR3 contains 13 residues. V lost 2 bases to trimming and J lost 2 bases, with 6 bases between them. The CDR3 region is CASSLNTNYGYTF. Written as DNA, the CDR3 is TGTGCCAGCAGTTTAAATACCAACTATGGCTACACCTTC.

J is TRBJ1-2 and V is TRBV12-3 or TRBV12-4; D might be TRBD1 (5 bases). The CDR3 is 12 amino acids. V was cut by 2 bases and J by 7 bases, with 8 bases left in between. CDR3 residues: CASSLRGTGYTF. Written as DNA, the CDR3 is TGTGCCAGCAGTTTAAGAGGGACTGGCTACACCTTC.

The genes are TRBV14 and TRBJ2-5; 8 positions match TRBD2. The V gene end was trimmed by 4 bases and the J gene end by 5 bases; junction bases not matched to a gene: 6. Germline-derived CDR1 and CDR2 are SGHDN and FVKESK. This CDR3 is built from 14 residues. The CDR3 bases are TGTGCCAGCAGCCGCCTAGCGGGTGGGGAGACCCAGTACTTC. Translated: CASSRLAGGETQYF.